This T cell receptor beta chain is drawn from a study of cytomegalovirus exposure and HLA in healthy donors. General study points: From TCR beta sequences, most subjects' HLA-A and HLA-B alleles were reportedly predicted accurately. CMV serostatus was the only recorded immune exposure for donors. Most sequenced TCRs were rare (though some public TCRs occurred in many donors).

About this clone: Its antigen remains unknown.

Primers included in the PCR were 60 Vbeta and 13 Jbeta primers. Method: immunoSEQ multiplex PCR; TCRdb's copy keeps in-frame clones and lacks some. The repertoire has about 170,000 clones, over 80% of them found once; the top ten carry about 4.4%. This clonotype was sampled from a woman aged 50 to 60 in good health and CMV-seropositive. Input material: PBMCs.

The CDR3 is CASLGGYGYTF. The CDR3 DNA sequence: TGTGCCAGCTTAGGGGGATATGGCTACACCTTC. The chain joins TRBV6-5 to TRBJ1-2; a possible D gene is TRBD1 (6 bases). The CDR3 totals 11 residues. V dropped 8 bases and J dropped 5 bases, with 9 bases sitting between them. CDR1 is MNHEY and CDR2 is SVGAGI in the germline V gene.